This T cell receptor (beta chain) is from a study of T cell responses to AZD1222 COVID-19 vaccine. Across the study: Analyses pooled second doses at about 4 or about 12 weeks. Study-wide points: Seropositive AZD1222 recipients at baseline numbered only five or six. Mapped onto spike, vaccine-associated CD4 TCRs spanned it and were dominant at 160-218 and 743-854. In a largely white British group with more females than males, clonal diversity was possibly underestimated.

Profiled with immunoSEQ multiplex PCR; TCRdb holds only in-frame clones, not every one. The data show 150,000 to 200,000 clones, 85% to 90% seen once. Comments on this clone: Its antigen is currently unknown.

The germline V and J ends were trimmed by 1 base and 6 bases, with 16 bases remaining between them. CDR1 is MGHRA, CDR2 YSYEKL, per germline. This CDR3 region has 17 residues. This specimen consisted of peripheral blood, obtained on day 0 of AZD1222 vaccination. The sequence derives from an adult in good health. V is TRBV4-1 and J is TRBJ1-6; D is perhaps TRBD1 (6 bases). Here the CDR3 DNA reads TGCGCCAGCAGCCAAGCCCCCAACCGACAGGTTAATTCACCCCTCCACTTT. Its translation: CASSQAPNRQVNSPLHF.